The 13 T cell receptor beta chains listed next were all sequenced from one sample in a study of regulatory T cells in long-lasting Graves disease. Time point described: newly diagnosed GD, antithyroid drugs for less than 3 months. The TCR library was prepared using RNA isolated from PBMCs. CDR3-region Arm-PCR and iRepertoire HTBI primers produced the TCR beta libraries. TCRdb used MiXCR to reprocess the multiplex PCR reads, holding one entry per CDR3 protein. The profile shows more than 450,000 distinct CDR3 sequences, 12% of them singletons. These data also featured in a second study, about T cells in Graves' hyperthyroidism and ophthalmopathy.

The sequencing here drew on peripheral blood mononuclear cells (PBMCs), taken at new diagnosis, from a patient treated with antithyroid drugs. These receptors were taken from a woman younger than 45 with Graves disease.

This clonotype was counted many times. The chain combines TRBV10-3 with TRBJ2-1; D is unclear. Germline CDR1 ENHRY, CDR2 SYGVKD. This CDR3 region has 14 residues. V was trimmed by 10 bases and J by 2 bases, leaving 15 bases between them. The CDR3 DNA sequence: TGTGCCACCTGGCGTGGCGGAGCCTACAATGAGCAGTTCTTC. It yields the protein CATWRGGAYNEQFF.

The chain recombines TRBV24-1 with TRBJ2-2; possibly TRBD1 for D (6 bases). CDR1 and CDR2 (germline): KGHDR, SFDVKD. The V end lost 9 bases, the J end lost 2 bases, and 18 bases lay between the germline ends. This CDR3 has 16 amino acids. CDR3 DNA sequence: TGTGCCACCGGCACCCAGGGGCACCCTAACACCGGGGAGCTGTTTTTT. Its protein product is CATGTQGHPNTGELFF.

V gene TRBV27 combines with J gene TRBJ2-2; D gene ambiguous. CDR1 and CDR2 (germline): MNHEY, SMNVEV (reference sequence). The CDR3 contains 15 residues. The germline V and J ends were trimmed by 8 bases and 4 bases, with 17 bases remaining between them. CDR3 region: CASGRLASGTGELFF. The CDR3 nucleotides read TGTGCCAGCGGCCGACTTGCCTCGGGCACCGGGGAGCTGTTTTTT.

In this sample, this clonotype turned up a few times. The chain links TRBV9 to TRBJ2-2; 15 bases are a match to TRBD2. This CDR3 spans 17 amino acids. Germline-derived CDR1 and CDR2 are SGDLS and YYNGEE. V lost 3 bases and J lost 4; bases outside the gene matches: 4. The CDR3 sequence: CASSGGLAGGPTGELFF. CDR3 coding DNA: TGTGCCAGCAGCGGGGGACTAGCGGGAGGACCCACCGGGGAGCTGTTTTTT.

There are a few counts of this clonotype. The chain combines TRBV6-1 with TRBJ1-4; D is perhaps TRBD1 (5 bases). The V gene's germline CDR1 is MNHNS and CDR2 SASEGT. This CDR3 contains 16 residues. Trimming stripped 6 bases from V and 7 bases from J, with 21 bases between. As DNA, the CDR3 is TGTGCCAGCAGCCCCAGCACGGGGGTTTACGGTGAAAAACTGTTTTTT. It codes for CASSPSTGVYGEKLFF.

The gene calls are TRBV6-2 or TRBV6-3 and TRBJ1-1; D is unclear. Germline V gene sequence: CDR1 MNHEY, CDR2 SVGEGT. The CDR3 consists of 15 residues. V dropped 2 bases and J dropped 2 bases, with 12 bases sitting between them. CDR3 protein: CASSYVPYSNTEAFF. The CDR3 DNA reads TGTGCCAGCAGTTACGTTCCATATTCTAACACTGAAGCTTTCTTT.

This clonotype has at least ten counts. The chain uses TRBV2 and TRBJ2-7, with D possibly being TRBD1 (6 bases). The V end was cut by 2 bases, the J end by 2 bases, with 16 bases between. Germline V gene sequence: CDR1 SNHLY, CDR2 FYNNEI. The CDR3 extends over 16 amino acids. This chain's CDR3 is CASSETERQDPYEQYF. DNA for the CDR3: TGTGCCAGCAGTGAAACTGAGAGACAGGACCCCTACGAGCAGTACTTC.

This clonotype was seen ten or more times. This chain uses TRBV28 with TRBJ2-1; maybe TRBD2 (5 bases). The germline V gene encodes CDR1 MDHEN and CDR2 SYDVKM. With 5 bases removed from V and 3 bases from J, the gap between germline ends came to 14 bases. CDR3 length: 15 amino acids. The CDR3 bases are TGTGCCAGCAGTCAAGAAAGCGGTTTCTACAATGAGCAGTTCTTC. Translation gives CASSQESGFYNEQFF.

The chain recombines TRBV27 with TRBJ2-7; 13 bases map to TRBD2. J lost 3 bases, V lost 1 base, and 9 bases had no gene match. This CDR3 region has 18 residues. Per the germline V gene, CDR1 is MNHEY and CDR2 is SMNVEV (reference sequence). The DNA of the CDR3 is TGTGCCAGCAGTTTATTCTCTCCGGGACTAGCGGGACACTACGAGCAGTACTTC. Encoded protein: CASSLFSPGLAGHYEQYF.

The V and J genes are TRBV7-9 and TRBJ2-3; the match to TRBD1 covers 9 bases. This CDR3 comprises 16 residues. V lost 5 bases and J lost 4; bases outside the gene matches: 10. Germline CDR1 reads SEHNR; CDR2 reads FQNEAQ (reference sequence). The CDR3 DNA follows: TGTGCCAGCAGCGAACGGGACAGGGAGCCCGCAGATACGCAGTATTTT. This codes for CASSERDREPADTQYF.

The chain links TRBV10-3 to TRBJ2-7, with D unresolved. Germline V CDR1 and CDR2: ENHRY, SYGVKD. The CDR3 has 13 amino acids. The germline V and J ends were trimmed by 0 bases and 3 bases, with 6 bases remaining between them. The CDR3 protein is CAISESVRYEQYF. The DNA of the CDR3 is TGTGCCATCAGTGAGTCAGTTCGCTACGAGCAGTACTTC.

V gene TRBV15 combines with J gene TRBJ2-2, with D perhaps matching TRBD1 (5 bases). Per germline, CDR1 LNHNV and CDR2 YYDKDF (reference sequence). The CDR3 totals 16 residues. The V end was cut by 3 bases, the J end by 5 bases, with 16 bases between. The CDR3 nucleotides read TGTGCCACCAGCAGCCCTGGGGCCCGCCGGACCGGGGAGCTGTTTTTT. This translates into CATSSPGARRTGELFF.

Regarding this clonotype: Given a much more abundant clone one base away, this may be a read error. This chain links TRBV2 with TRBJ1-1, with D hard to call. This CDR3 has 13 residues. Per germline, CDR1 SNHLY and CDR2 FYNNEI. CDR3 region: CASLITERTEALF. The CDR3 DNA is TGTGCCAGCCTTATTACCGAGCGGACTGAAGCTCTCTTT.